This T cell receptor (beta chain) was obtained from a study of post-analysis software for immune sequencing data. At the level of the study: Included courses were relapsing-remitting and secondary progressive multiple sclerosis; progressive-relapsing multiple sclerosis was also included.

The CDR3 is made up of 15 amino acids. Trimming shortened V by 0 bases and J by 8 bases, and 17 bases separated the two germline ends. Germline values: CDR1 DFQATT, CDR2 SNEGSKA (reference sequence). This clonotype has more than one count but fewer than ten. The antigen remains undetermined. Unique molecular identifiers tagged the TCR beta cDNA libraries. Input amounts of roughly 1 to 10 million T cells were used. These gave roughly 0.5 million cDNA molecules, so each molecule approximated one T cell. One entry per CDR3 protein results from TCRdb running MiXCR on the PCR reads. The top ten hold under 6% of the sample, which has 800,000 to 950,000 distinct CDR3 sequences, 53% seen once. Overall study results and limits: In patients, TRBV5-6, TRBV5-1 and TRBV20-1 belonged to roughly 5 TRBV segments found more frequently than in controls. Controls' normalized Chao1 diversity significantly exceeded that of multiple sclerosis patients. F measure clustering grouped samples strongly by preparation batch.

The chain has TRBV20-1 and TRBJ2-1; perhaps TRBD2 as D (6 bases). The specimen sequenced was blood. This TCR derives from a girl aged 5 to 17 with multiple sclerosis. The DNA of the CDR3 is TGCAGTGCTAGAGATCTACCCGGGAGCGTATATGAGCAGTTCTTC. Its translation: CSARDLPGSVYEQFF.